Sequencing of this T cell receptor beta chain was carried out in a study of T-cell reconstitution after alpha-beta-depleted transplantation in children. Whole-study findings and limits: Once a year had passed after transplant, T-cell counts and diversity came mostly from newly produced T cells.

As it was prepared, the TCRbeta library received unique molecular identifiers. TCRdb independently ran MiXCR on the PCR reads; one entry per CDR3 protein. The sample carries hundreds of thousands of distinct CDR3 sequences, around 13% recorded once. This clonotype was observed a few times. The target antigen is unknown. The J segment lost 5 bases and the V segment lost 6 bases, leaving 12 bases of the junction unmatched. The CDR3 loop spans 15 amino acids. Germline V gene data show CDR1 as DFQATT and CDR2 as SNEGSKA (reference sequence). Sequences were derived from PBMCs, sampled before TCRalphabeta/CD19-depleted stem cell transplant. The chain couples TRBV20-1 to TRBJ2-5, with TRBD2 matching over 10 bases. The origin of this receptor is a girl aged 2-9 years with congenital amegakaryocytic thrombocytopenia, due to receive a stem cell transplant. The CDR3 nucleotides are TGCAGTGCCAGCACTAGCGGGGAGGAGGTGGAGACCCAGTACTTC. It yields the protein CSASTSGEEVETQYF.